The source of this TCR beta chain is a study of somatic mutations in cytotoxic T cells in rheumatoid arthritis. Study results and caveats: Within the rheumatoid arthritis patients, CD8+ clonality went up as age increased (Spearman r=0.49). The same was not true of the healthy controls.

Generated by immunoSEQ multiplex PCR, the TCRdb table keeps only in-frame clones and is missing some. Here the sample spans approximately 13,000 clones, 82% being singletons. This clone has just a few counts. Its antigen is not known. The clonotype originates from an adult with rheumatoid arthritis. Material: CD8+ T cells sorted from blood.

Here the CDR3 DNA reads TGTGCCAGCAGCCAAGCCAGCGGGAGCTCCTACGAGCAGTACTTC. The encoded protein is CASSQASGSSYEQYF. The chain employs TRBV4-2 and TRBJ2-7; 8 nucleotides match TRBD2. There are 15 residues in the CDR3. Germline CDR1 reads LGHNA; CDR2 reads YNFKEQ. The ends lost 1 base at V and 0 bases at J; junction bases unmatched: 2.